The 5 T cell receptor beta chains listed next were all sequenced from one sample in a study of T cells after yellow fever vaccination. One entry per CDR3 protein results from TCRdb running MiXCR on the 5' RACE reads. The data show about 240,000 distinct CDR3 sequences, 6.9% seen once. The specimen comprised CD4+ T cells sorted from PBMCs, sampled 15 days after the yellow fever booster vaccination. The receptors originated from a man aged 25 to 45 who received the YFV17D yellow fever vaccine.

This clonotype has more than one count but fewer than ten. The chain has TRBV7-2 and TRBJ2-7; 9 positions match TRBD2. Germline trimming cut 0 bases from V and 7 bases from J; bases unmatched to any gene: 4. The CDR3 loop spans 14 amino acids. CDR1 is SGHTA, CDR2 FQGNSA, per germline. The CDR3 DNA reads as TGTGCCAGCAGCTTAGCGAGGCTAGCGGGAGAGCAGTACTTC. Translation: CASSLARLAGEQYF.

This clonotype was counted ten times or more. The rearrangement uses TRBV9 and TRBJ2-3; 14 bases map to TRBD2. The CDR3 contains 19 residues. J lost 0 bases, V lost 4 bases, and 10 bases had no gene match. Germline V gene data show CDR1 as SGDLS and CDR2 as YYNGEE. DNA for the CDR3: TGTGCCAGCAGCTCCCCGGGACTAGCGGGAGTTGGAAGCACAGATACGCAGTATTTT. Its translation: CASSSPGLAGVGSTDTQYF. Drawing the rest from reference TRBV9 and TRBJ2-3, the complete variable domain is DSGVTQTPKHLITATGQRVTLRCSPRSGDLSVYWYQQSLDQGLQFLIQYYNGEERAKGNILERFSAQQFPDLHSELNLSSLELGDSALYFCASSSPGLAGVGSTDTQYFGPGTRLTVL.

The V gene is TRBV5-1, the J gene TRBJ2-1; D is ambiguous. The CDR3 runs to 12 residues. CDR1 and CDR2 (germline): SGHRS, YFSETQ. With 3 bases removed from V and 11 bases from J, the gap between germline ends came to 12 bases. CDR3 protein: CASSSSGPQQFF. The CDR3 DNA sequence: TGCGCCAGCAGCTCGTCGGGCCCTCAGCAGTTCTTC. The entire variable domain, with the rest obtained from reference TRBV5-1 and TRBJ2-1, is as follows: KAGVTQTPRYLIKTRGQQVTLSCSPISGHRSVSWYQQTPGQGLQFLFEYFSETQRNKGNFPGRFSGRQFSNSRSEMNVSTLELGDSALYLCASSSSGPQQFFGPGTRLTVL.

This clonotype occurred a few times. The CDR3 bases are TGTGCCAGCAGCCCCGGGACCTTTACAGATACGCAGTATTTT. Its protein is CASSPGTFTDTQYF. The chain recombines TRBV28 with TRBJ2-3; D tentatively fits TRBD1 or TRBD2 (5 bases each). Trimming removed 6 bases from V and 3 bases from J, with 13 bases in between. This CDR3 is 14 amino acids long. In germline, CDR1 is MDHEN, CDR2 SYDVKM.

The chain couples TRBV6-4 to TRBJ2-1; 8 bases are a match to TRBD2. CDR3 length: 15 amino acids. V gave up 6 bases and J gave up 6 bases; unmatched junction bases: 10. Looked up from germline, CDR1 is MRHNA and CDR2 is SNTAGT. CDR3 coding DNA: TGTGCCAGCAGCGAACCGAGCGGGAGCATCAATGAGCAGTTCTTC. This codes for CASSEPSGSINEQFF.